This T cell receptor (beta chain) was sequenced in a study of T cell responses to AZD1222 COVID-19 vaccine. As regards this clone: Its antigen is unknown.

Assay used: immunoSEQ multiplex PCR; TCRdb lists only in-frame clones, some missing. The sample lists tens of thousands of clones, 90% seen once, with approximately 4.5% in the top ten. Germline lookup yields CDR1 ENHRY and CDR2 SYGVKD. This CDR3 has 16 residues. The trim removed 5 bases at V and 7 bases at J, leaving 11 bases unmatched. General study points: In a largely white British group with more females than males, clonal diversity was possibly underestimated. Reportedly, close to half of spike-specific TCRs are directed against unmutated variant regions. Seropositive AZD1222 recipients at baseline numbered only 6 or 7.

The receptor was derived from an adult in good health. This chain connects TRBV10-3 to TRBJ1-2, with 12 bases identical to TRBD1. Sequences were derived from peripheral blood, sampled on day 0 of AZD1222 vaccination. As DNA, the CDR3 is TGTGCCATCAGTCCCCAAATGGGACAGGGGGCTTTTGGCTACACCTTC. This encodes CAISPQMGQGAFGYTF.